This TCR beta chain appears in the sequencing data of a study of control samples from healthy donors and cancer patients. This clone occurred a few times. Sequenced by immunoSEQ multiplex PCR; TCRdb stores in-frame clones only, minus some. Seen here are about 140,000 clones, under 95% observed once, and the top ten hold roughly 14%. Sample: blood. The sequence was collected from a man aged 40-50 years in good health.

The CDR3 nucleotides are TGCGCCAGCAATCGAGGGGACGCCGAAGGAAACACTGAAGCTTTCTTT. It translates to CASNRGDAEGNTEAFF. The chain uses TRBV5-1 and TRBJ1-1, with D tentatively TRBD1 (5 bases). V was clipped by 6 bases and J by 2 bases, with 20 bases between them. CDR3 length equals 16 residues. Germline assignment: CDR1 SGHRS and CDR2 YFSETQ.